The 13 T cell receptor beta chains below come from one sample, sequenced in a study of neurological immune-mediated disorders. TCRdb analysed the 5' RACE reads with MiXCR anew, one entry per CDR3 protein. Of about 52,000 distinct CDR3 sequences listed, around 3.5% are singletons. Sequencing was performed on PBMCs. Source of these receptors: a man aged 55 to 70 with multiple sclerosis.

This clonotype showed up many times. V is TRBV5-1 and J is TRBJ2-5; TRBD2 agrees at 7 bases. The CDR3 covers 16 residues. Germline V gene sequence: CDR1 SGHRS, CDR2 YFSETQ. The trim removed 4 bases at V and 1 base at J, leaving 10 bases unmatched. The DNA for the CDR3 is TGCGCCAGCAGCCCATCTCTGACTAGCACCCAAGAGACCCAGTACTTC. Its protein is CASSPSLTSTQETQYF.

Many counts were recorded for this clonotype. The chain uses TRBV5-1 and TRBJ2-7; D gene uncertain. The CDR3 consists of 14 residues. Trimming took 3 bases from V and 2 from J, leaving 12 bases between them. Germline CDR1 reads SGHRS; CDR2 reads YFSETQ. The CDR3 spells CASSSRLGAYEQYF. CDR3 in DNA: TGCGCCAGCAGCTCGAGACTTGGGGCCTACGAGCAGTACTTC.

This clonotype was seen a handful of times. This rearrangement joins TRBV25-1 to TRBJ1-1; no firm D call. The CDR3 runs 13 residues. Germline values: CDR1 MGHDK, CDR2 SYGVNS. V was pared by 8 bases and J by 1 base, with 11 bases between. CDR3 nucleotide sequence: TGTGCCAGCGCCACGGGCGGGAACACTGAAGCTTTCTTT. Translated, it gives CASATGGNTEAFF.

In regard to this clonotype: Relative to the germline gene, one junction end is altered; a read error may explain this. This chain uses TRBV6-6 with TRBJ1-5; D is unresolved. Germline-derived CDR1 and CDR2 are MNHNY and SVGAGI (reference sequence). CDR3 length equals 12 residues. The chain's CDR3 is CDSSSTNQPQNF. The CDR3 bases are TGTGACAGCAGCTCAACCAATCAGCCCCAGAATTTT.

This clonotype was detected many times. The chain is built from TRBV11-2 and TRBJ2-7, with D possibly TRBD1 on 5 matching bases. Per germline, CDR1 SGHAT and CDR2 FQNNGV. V lost 3 bases and J lost 1, with 19 bases in between. The CDR3 spans 17 residues. CDR3 nucleotides: TGTGCCAGCAGCTTTAAAGGGGCGGCTAGTTTGTCCTACGAGCAGTACTTC. It yields the protein CASSFKGAASLSYEQYF. The whole variable domain, remainder taken from reference TRBV11-2 and TRBJ2-7, is EAGVAQSPRYKIIEKRQSVAFWCNPISGHATLYWYQQILGQGPKLLIQFQNNGVVDDSQLPKDRFSAERLKGVDSTLKIQPAKLEDSAVYLCASSFKGAASLSYEQYFGPGTRLTVT.

At least ten counts were recorded for this clonotype. J is TRBJ2-1 and V is TRBV5-6; D may be TRBD1 (6 bases). The ends were cut back, 2 bases at V and 6 bases at J, with 9 bases in the middle. This CDR3 has 13 amino acids. The V gene's germline CDR1 is SGHDT and CDR2 YYEEEE. In DNA form, the CDR3 reads TGTGCCAGCAGCTTAGGACAGCCCAATGAGCAGTTCTTC. The encoded protein is CASSLGQPNEQFF.

There are many counts of this clonotype. The gene calls are TRBV4-1 and TRBJ1-2; perhaps TRBD1 as D (5 bases). Germline CDR1 and CDR2: MGHRA and YSYEKL. CDR3 length equals 15 residues. V was pared by 1 base and J by 2 bases, with 11 bases between. CDR3 nucleotide sequence: TGCGCCAGCAGCCAAGTAACTTCAGGGAACTATGGCTACACCTTC. Protein sequence: CASSQVTSGNYGYTF.

This clonotype was picked up many times. The chain recombines TRBV29-1 with TRBJ2-5; TRBD2 agrees at 11 bases. Per germline, CDR1 SQVTM and CDR2 ANQGSEA. V shed 7 bases, J shed 4 bases, and the junction held 8 bases outside the gene matches. This CDR3 is built from 14 residues. The CDR3 DNA is TGCAGCGGCGGGACTAGCGGAGGCCGAGAGACCCAGTACTTC. This translates into CSGGTSGGRETQYF.

This clonotype was recorded at least ten times. The chain links TRBV6-2 or TRBV6-3 to TRBJ1-1; D is unresolved. Germline V gene data show CDR1 as MNHEY and CDR2 as SVGEGT. This CDR3 region has 16 residues. Trimming pared 5 bases from V and 6 bases from J, leaving 22 bases between. This chain's CDR3 is CASSLIPGPGFPEAFF. CDR3 DNA: TGTGCCAGCAGTCTAATTCCGGGTCCGGGCTTCCCTGAAGCTTTCTTT.

This clonotype showed up many times. The chain is built from TRBV4-1 and TRBJ2-7; 8 bases are shared with TRBD1. After removal of 4 bases from V and 3 bases from J, the junction contained 8 bases not matched to a gene. This CDR3 comprises 15 residues. Germline values: CDR1 MGHRA, CDR2 YSYEKL. The DNA for the CDR3 is TGCGCCAGCAGCCTAGGGACAGGAGCCTACTACGAGCAGTACTTC. Residues: CASSLGTGAYYEQYF.

Many counts were recorded for this clonotype. The chain has TRBV6-5 and TRBJ2-3; either TRBD1 or TRBD2 may fit D (6 bases each). Germline V gene data show CDR1 as MNHEY and CDR2 as SVGAGI. Between the trimmed V and J ends, which lost 3 bases and 4 bases, there was a span of 11 bases. CDR3 size: 14 residues. For the CDR3, the DNA is TGTGCCAGCAGTTATGGGGGGCAGGCAGATACGCAGTATTTT. Translating gives CASSYGGQADTQYF.

This clonotype appeared many times. The chain employs TRBV29-1 and TRBJ1-2; D uncertain. Germline lookup yields CDR1 SQVTM and CDR2 ANQGSEA. The CDR3 runs 12 residues. The V end lost 3 bases, the J end lost 7 bases, and 12 bases lay between the germline ends. CDR3 region: CSVDRGHAGYTF. CDR3 nucleotides: TGCAGCGTTGATAGAGGGCACGCTGGCTACACCTTC.

This clonotype was seen ten or more times. The rearrangement uses TRBV9 and TRBJ2-1; the D call may be TRBD1 or TRBD2 (5 bases each). V lost 5 bases, J lost 8 bases, and 5 bases lay in between. CDR1 is SGDLS and CDR2 is YYNGEE in the germline V gene. The CDR3 has 10 amino acids. The CDR3 DNA sequence: TGTGCCAGCAGGGGGGATGAGCAGTTCTTC. Translated, it gives CASRGDEQFF.